The entry that follows covers one T cell receptor (beta chain) sequence. Its antigen is unknown. V lost 7 bases, J lost 1 base, and 10 bases stayed unmatched. Germline V lookup: CDR1 SGHDT, CDR2 YYEEEE. The CDR3 has 15 amino acids. PCR was performed a second time for roughly 6 to 12 cycles using a sample-barcoded 5' primer and a J-beta primer mix. One entry per CDR3 protein, called by TCRdb with MiXCR from the 5' RACE reads. The profile shows fewer than 2,000,000 distinct CDR3 sequences, 30% to 35% of them singletons. There were healthy Caucasian individuals from Russia, aged roughly 6 to 90, serving as donors. The sample belongs to a study of blood T cells in healthy people across ages. Study-wide results and caveats: Estimates of total diversity, which came from one million sequenced T cells, were considered to be underestimates. Because donor CMV status was unknown, expanded clonotype changes were possibly confounded. Per million T cells, the diversity of TCR beta decreased roughly linearly as age advanced.

The chain joins TRBV5-6 to TRBJ2-5, with 7 bases aligning to TRBD2. This TCR came from a woman aged 30 to 39 in good health. Sample: blood. The DNA for the CDR3 is TGTGCCAGCGAGCGCCTGAGACTAGCCCAAGAGACCCAGTACTTC. Its protein is CASERLRLAQETQYF.